The entry that follows covers one TCR beta chain sequence. Germline V lookup: CDR1 SGHRS, CDR2 YFSETQ. With 0 bases removed from V and 4 bases from J, the gap between germline ends came to 11 bases. CDR3 size: 14 residues. The data were taken from a study of T cell changes during pregnancy in multiple sclerosis. Here immunoSEQ multiplex PCR was the method, and the copy in TCRdb shows in-frame clones only, minus some. The sample has fewer than 110,000 clones; 85% to 95% are singletons. This chain uses TRBV5-1 with TRBJ2-7, with a possible D match to TRBD1 (6 bases). The source is a female donor in good health, enrolled as a control in a pregnancy study. The sequencing used peripheral blood, collected in the third trimester of pregnancy. CDR3 sequence: CASSLGPQGYEQYF. CDR3 nucleotides: TGCGCCAGCAGCTTGGGCCCACAGGGATACGAGCAGTACTTC.